This T cell receptor beta chain was obtained from a study of regulatory T cells in long-lasting Graves disease. Study-wide findings and caveats: Patients with persistent Graves' had lower TCR diversity than newly diagnosed patients. Persistent disease was characterized by preferential usage of TRBV28, TRBJ1-2 and TRBJ2-5.

V shed 5 bases, J shed 9 bases, and the junction held 12 bases outside the gene matches. The length of the CDR3 is 15 residues. Germline V gene sequence: CDR1 LNHNV, CDR2 YYDKDF (reference sequence). As regards this clonotype: Antigen specificity is unknown.

With iRepertoire HTBI primers and Arm-PCR of CDR3 regions, TCR beta libraries were built. In the source study's methods: Overall, samples carried around 60 TRBV and approximately 14 TRBJ segments. TCRdb fed the multiplex PCR reads into MiXCR, producing one record per CDR3 protein. These V and J calls rely on TCRdb rather than the paper's analysis. The table lists roughly 610,000 distinct CDR3 sequences, 15% to 20% of them singletons. The time point here: newly diagnosed GD, antithyroid drugs for less than 3 months. PBMCs were the source of the RNA used for TCR sequencing. These same records also appear under a second study, on T cells in Graves' hyperthyroidism and ophthalmopathy. From that study: The model's output predicted ophthalmopathy at a median of roughly seven months prior to onset.

This chain uses TRBV15 with TRBJ2-1; 8 nucleotides line up with TRBD1. Source: peripheral blood mononuclear cells (PBMCs), taken at new diagnosis, from a patient treated with antithyroid drugs. This receptor was taken from a man younger than 30 with Graves disease. CDR3 DNA sequence: TGTGCCACCAGCCCGACCAGGGGGCCCGAGGTTGAGCAGTTCTTC. Its translation: CATSPTRGPEVEQFF.